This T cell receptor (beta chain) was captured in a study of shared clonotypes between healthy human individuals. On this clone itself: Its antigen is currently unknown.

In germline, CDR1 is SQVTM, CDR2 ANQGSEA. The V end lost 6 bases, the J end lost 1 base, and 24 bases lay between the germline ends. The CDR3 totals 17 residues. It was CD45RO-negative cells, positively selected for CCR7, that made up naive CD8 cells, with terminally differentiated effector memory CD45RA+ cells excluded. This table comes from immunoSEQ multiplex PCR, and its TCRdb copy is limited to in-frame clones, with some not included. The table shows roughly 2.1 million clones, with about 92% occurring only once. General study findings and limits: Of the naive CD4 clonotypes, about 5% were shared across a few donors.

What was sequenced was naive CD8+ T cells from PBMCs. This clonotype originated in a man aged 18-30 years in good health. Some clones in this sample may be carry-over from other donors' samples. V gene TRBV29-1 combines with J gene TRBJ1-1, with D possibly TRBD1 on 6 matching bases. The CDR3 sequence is CSVLTGIRSRWNTEAFF. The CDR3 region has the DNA TGCAGCGTACTTACAGGGATCAGAAGTAGGTGGAACACTGAAGCTTTCTTT.